The TCR beta chain under discussion was sequenced for a study of vaccination effects on CD4 cells after COVID-19. Study-level information: Following the second dose by a median of 72 days, the post-vaccine samples were obtained.

ViraFEST used viral peptide pools to expand antigen-specific CD4+ T cells before sequencing. Culture proceeded for approximately 10 days, and CD4+ T cells were then isolated. Either the BNT162b2 or mRNA-1273 vaccine was given to participants in two doses. TCRdb's copy holds only in-frame clones and misses some; the assay was immunoSEQ multiplex PCR. The profile covers tens of thousands of clones, with roughly 80% appearing a single time and approximately 10% taken by the ten largest. On this clone: Its antigen is not identified.

Trimming removed 7 bases from V and 3 bases from J, with 13 bases in between. The germline V gene has CDR1 ENHRY and CDR2 SYGVKD. CDR3 length: 13 amino acids. Study-wide points: Few convalescent patients, and no early post-infection timepoints, were available to the study.

The chain links TRBV10-3 to TRBJ2-7; D not certain. The sample consisted of CD4+ T cells from PBMCs cultured with HCoV-NL63 spike peptides, taken after COVID-19 vaccination. The receptor was isolated from a human donor who received a COVID-19 vaccine. CDR3 residues: CAIKPDGGYEQYF. CDR3 bases: TGTGCCATCAAACCCGACGGTGGCTACGAGCAGTACTTC.